The T cell receptor (beta chain) described here comes from a study of T cells after yellow fever vaccination. Across the study: Any fraction with a low cell number was prepared using SMART-Seq v4 Ultra Low Input. Study outcomes and limitations: A faster peak, day 5 versus 15, was reached by the weaker secondary response.

The authors made TCR cDNA by 5'RACE template switching, adding a universal primer site and UMIs. TCRdb reprocessed the 5' RACE reads with MiXCR, giving one entry per CDR3 protein. Counted here are about 140,000 distinct CDR3 sequences, more than 6% occurring once; the ten biggest clones make up roughly 0.73%. Regarding this clonotype: Antigen specificity is unknown.

Germline CDR1 is SGDLS and CDR2 is YYNGEE. V shed 2 bases and J 3 bases; nucleotides not matched to a gene: 7. The CDR3 has 17 residues. Sequenced material: CD4+ T cells sorted from PBMCs, taken 5 days after the yellow fever booster vaccination. The source is a man between 25 and 39 years old who received the YFV17D yellow fever vaccine. The rearrangement uses TRBV9 and TRBJ2-3; 12 bases are a match to TRBD2. The CDR3 protein is CASSVGPGTSGTDTQYF. The CDR3 nucleotides are TGTGCCAGCAGCGTTGGGCCCGGGACTAGCGGGACAGATACGCAGTATTTT. Full variable domain (remainder filled in from reference TRBV9 and TRBJ2-3): DSGVTQTPKHLITATGQRVTLRCSPRSGDLSVYWYQQSLDQGLQFLIQYYNGEERAKGNILERFSAQQFPDLHSELNLSSLELGDSALYFCASSVGPGTSGTDTQYFGPGTRLTVL.